The present entry profiles one TCR beta chain with its context. Germline V lookup: CDR1 MDHEN, CDR2 SYDVKM. This CDR3 has 11 residues. V was cut by 4 bases and J by 4 bases, with 5 bases left in between. It was version v3.0 of the immunoSEQ assay that was run at survey level. Produced via immunoSEQ multiplex PCR; TCRdb's table is partial and in-frame only. The table includes approximately 11,000 clones, about 88% detected once. The data belong to a study of long-term antiretroviral therapy in people with HIV. This chain uses TRBV28 with TRBJ2-7; D is ambiguous. This TCR was sampled from a man between 50 and 59 years old with HIV. Sequencing was performed on unsorted PBMCs, taken about 7 years after starting antiretroviral therapy. The CDR3 is CASSWLYEQYF. The CDR3, as DNA: TGTGCCAGCAGTTGGTTGTACGAGCAGTACTTC.